This T cell receptor (beta chain) derives from a study of T cells in Graves' hyperthyroidism and ophthalmopathy (dated by TCRdb to between 2019 and 2020). Background for the entire study: Peripheral blood samples were taken at initial diagnosis, before any treatment was given. To identify distinguishing TCR V-J signatures, a discovery cohort of some 100 patients was used, comprising 43 with Graves' ophthalmopathy and under 60 with stable Graves' hyperthyroidism. Prospective prediction of ophthalmopathy was tested in an independent validation cohort consisting of about 19 hyperthyroidism patients and more than 15 patients who later progressed to ophthalmopathy. The roughly 90 discovery patients were divided at random into training and test sets in a 7:3 ratio. Thyroid tissue and blood T-cell repertoires from about six Graves' hyperthyroidism patients were also compared in the study. After sampling, hyperthyroidism patients received methimazole starting at 30 mg daily, and ophthalmopathy patients received high-dose intravenous methylprednisolone. According to the paper, TCR Vbeta CDR3 sequencing was carried out on more than 120 peripheral blood samples, which came from fewer than 50 ophthalmopathy, 80 or so hyperthyroidism and roughly 17 progressor patients.

Stable Graves' hyperthyroidism was defined as the absence of progression to ophthalmopathy over 18 months of follow-up. Hyperthyroidism patients were newly diagnosed, with disease duration under 2 months, and aged 18 to 65 years. Exclusion was applied to patients with uncontrolled infections, other autoimmune diseases, pregnancy or lactation. Diagnoses were established on the basis of clinical symptoms, serum thyroxine and TRAb, thyroid ultrasound, and orbital computed tomography. PBMCs were isolated from about 10 ml of fresh peripheral blood by Ficoll-Paque density gradient centrifugation. Trizol reagent was used to extract total RNA, and RNA quality was then checked on an Agilent 2100 Bioanalyzer. Findings and caveats that apply to the study as a whole: No statistical method was used to set the sample size in advance, and investigators knew the group allocation. Most expanded thyroid clonotypes (frequency above 0.001) were also found in blood, which suggests that blood repertoires may mirror thyroid immune responses. Ophthalmopathy was separated from stable hyperthyroidism by a 13 V-J signature model, with around 90% sensitivity and roughly 81% specificity obtained in cross-validation and 80%/75% obtained in testing. In validation, the model predicted progression to ophthalmopathy a median of 6.5 months before onset, with approximately 68% sensitivity and 72.22% specificity.

Regarding this clonotype: The target of this receptor is not known. Base qualities are not at hand, and no much larger clone is one base apart.

V lost 2 bases and J lost 4 bases, and the count of bases not matched to a germline gene is 9. In the germline V gene, CDR1 corresponds to KGHSH and CDR2 to LQKENI. The CDR3 contains 16 residues, cysteine and phenylalanine counted. The read is trimmed to its CDR3 DNA, 48 bases read in frame from base 1. Amplification of TCR beta CDR3 regions was carried out from RNA transcripts. For the first round of RT-PCR on the TCR CDR3, the HTBI primer set was used together with the Qiagen OneStep RT-PCR kit. Libraries were constructed in a second round of multiplex PCR, after which size selection and purification were performed. The libraries were sequenced on an Illumina HiSeq2000 using paired-end 100 bp reads. In the paper's pipeline: Raw data were processed with SOAPnuke, discarding reads with adapters, uncalled bases, mean Phred below 15, or no exact constant-primer or identifier match. COPE v1.2.5 was used to merge high-quality paired reads, and clonotypes were defined as unique nucleotide sequences. Clonotypes were aligned to IMGT TRBV, TRBD and TRBJ reference segments using MiTCR v1.1. Only V-J combinations with frequency above 0.0001, covering about 99% of repertoires, were analysed. A TCS score was defined as the ratio of F50 (clonal expansion) to E x V (chaos), with BLOSUM62-based TCRdist applied between CDR3 peptides within each V-J. Welch's t-statistics and random forest reduced roughly 500 V-J features to about 13, which were used in a naive Bayes classifier (R e1071). Using fastp at Q25 and MiXCR, TCRdb reprocessed the public reads and kept productive beta chains. Under each unique CDR3 protein, matching rows form one entry showing the most common genes and DNA. The V and J calls and clone size come from TCRdb's table, not from the authors' own analysis. For this sample the table gives 360,000 or so distinct CDR3 sequences, of which approximately 19% were detected only once. The ten most abundant clones make up 3% to 4% of the sample.

The TCR sequence derives from a woman aged 18-29 years with Graves' hyperthyroidism. The V and J segments used are TRBV18 and TRBJ1-1; TRBD1 lines up with 8 middle nucleotides. Sequencing was done on a sample of blood. CDR3 region: CASSPNQGARGTEAFF. The nucleotide sequence reads TGTGCCAGCTCACCAAATCAGGGGGCGCGGGGCACTGAAGCTTTCTTT.